The present T cell receptor beta chain was sequenced within a study of OX40 agonist ivuxolimab in advanced cancers. Study-wide background: Ivuxolimab was administered intravenously to patients at 0.01 to 10 mg/kg every 2 weeks. With a range of roughly 20 to 79, age averaged approximately 54 years, and 70% to 85% were male. Study outcomes and limitations: Clonal expansion from baseline to week 6 occurred in both CD4+ and CD8+ T cells. On average, CD8+ T cells had more expanded clones than CD4+.

Note on this clone: The antigen remains unidentified.

Assay: immunoSEQ multiplex PCR; the TCRdb copy retains only in-frame clones and omits some. The sample lists around 57,000 clones; more than 65% were seen once. The ends were cut back, 6 bases at V and 0 bases at J, with 17 bases in the middle. The CDR3 is made up of 16 amino acids. CDR1 is LNHNV, CDR2 YYDKDF, per germline (reference sequence). The receptor's source is an adult with an advanced solid tumor such as melanoma, head and neck, liver or kidney cancer. V and J are TRBV15 and TRBJ1-1, with D perhaps matching TRBD1 (5 bases). The sequencing here drew on CD4+ or CD8+ T cells sorted from blood, taken in a trial of the OX40 agonist ivuxolimab. CDR3 bases: TGTGCCACCAGGGGTTTTATAGGGGCCATGAACACTGAAGCTTTCTTT. This translates into CATRGFIGAMNTEAFF.